These 5 T cell receptor beta chains share one sample of origin, sequenced in a study of T cell clonotyping in hematopoietic cell transplantation. Libraries were prepared by immunoSEQ multiplex PCR; TCRdb keeps only in-frame clonotypes and omits some of them. This table holds 15,000 to 20,000 clones, 85% to 95% found once. The specimen sequenced was peripheral blood mononuclear cells. The receptors originated from a man between 35 and 55 years old in good health. Some clones in this sample may be carry-over from other donors' samples.

The V and J genes are TRBV6-5 and TRBJ2-6; the D gene is possibly TRBD1 (5 bases). Germline CDR1 and CDR2: MNHEY and SVGAGI. V was clipped by 6 bases and J by 1 base, with 10 bases between them. The CDR3 is 15 residues long. The CDR3 region has the DNA TGTGCCAGCAGACGAAAGGGGTCTGGGGCCAACGTCCTGACTTTC. Amino acids: CASRRKGSGANVLTF.

V usage is TRBV28 and J usage is TRBJ2-3, with 10 positions matching TRBD2. Germline CDR1 MDHEN, CDR2 SYDVKM. CDR3 length equals 14 residues. V was clipped by 11 bases and J by 4 bases; unmatched bases: 9. CDR3 residues: CAAGLAGAPDTQYF. CDR3 nucleotide sequence: TGTGCCGCCGGTCTAGCGGGAGCCCCAGATACGCAGTATTTT.

V is TRBV4-1 and J is TRBJ2-7, with D possibly TRBD1 on 6 matching bases. The germline V gene encodes CDR1 MGHRA and CDR2 YSYEKL. This CDR3 has 17 residues. Trimming left V 1 base short and J 3 bases short, with 19 bases between. This CDR3 reads CASSQGLTGSIFYEQYF. CDR3 in DNA: TGCGCCAGCAGCCAAGGGTTAACAGGGAGTATTTTCTACGAGCAGTACTTC.

This rearrangement joins TRBV30 to TRBJ1-1; D is uncertain. The V and J ends lost 2 bases and 4 bases respectively, with 5 bases between them. CDR3 size: 11 residues. Germline CDR1 GTSNPN, CDR2 SVGIG (reference sequence). CDR3 nucleotides: TGTGCCTGGAGTCGGGGCACTGAAGCTTTCTTT. The encoded protein is CAWSRGTEAFF.

The J gene is TRBJ2-5, the V gene TRBV29-1; possibly TRBD2 for D (5 bases). Per germline, CDR1 SQVTM and CDR2 ANQGSEA. The CDR3 is 12 residues long. Trimming cost V 7 bases and J 7 bases, with 16 bases left between them. The CDR3 nucleotides are TGCAGCGCAACGGACCTACGGGGGACCCAGTACTTC. Translating gives CSATDLRGTQYF.